This TCR beta chain was captured by sequencing in a study of T cell responses to AZD1222 COVID-19 vaccine. Study-level findings and limits: Nearly half of spike-specific TCRs reportedly go after variant regions that carry no mutations. Receipt of two AZD1222 doses was followed by a rise in Spike-specific TCR breadth and depth. Dominant CD4 TCR responses targeted spike regions 160-218 and 743-854. It was only 6 or 7 AZD1222 recipients who were seropositive at baseline.

Trimming shortened V by 0 bases and J by 1 base, and 13 bases separated the two germline ends. This CDR3 has 17 amino acids. CDR1 is LGHNA and CDR2 is YNFKEQ in the germline V gene. Method: immunoSEQ multiplex PCR; TCRdb's copy keeps in-frame clones and lacks some. The sample lists approximately 100,000 clones, roughly 90% occurring once. As to this clone: No antigen is known for it.

The input for sequencing was peripheral blood, taken on day 0 of AZD1222 vaccination. The chain combines TRBV4-2 with TRBJ2-4, with TRBD2 as a possible D gene (5 bases). This receptor was taken from an adult in good health. In DNA form, the CDR3 reads TGTGCCAGCAGCCAAGATCCTGCGGGTCGGGCCAAAAACATTCAGTACTTC. Translated: CASSQDPAGRAKNIQYF.